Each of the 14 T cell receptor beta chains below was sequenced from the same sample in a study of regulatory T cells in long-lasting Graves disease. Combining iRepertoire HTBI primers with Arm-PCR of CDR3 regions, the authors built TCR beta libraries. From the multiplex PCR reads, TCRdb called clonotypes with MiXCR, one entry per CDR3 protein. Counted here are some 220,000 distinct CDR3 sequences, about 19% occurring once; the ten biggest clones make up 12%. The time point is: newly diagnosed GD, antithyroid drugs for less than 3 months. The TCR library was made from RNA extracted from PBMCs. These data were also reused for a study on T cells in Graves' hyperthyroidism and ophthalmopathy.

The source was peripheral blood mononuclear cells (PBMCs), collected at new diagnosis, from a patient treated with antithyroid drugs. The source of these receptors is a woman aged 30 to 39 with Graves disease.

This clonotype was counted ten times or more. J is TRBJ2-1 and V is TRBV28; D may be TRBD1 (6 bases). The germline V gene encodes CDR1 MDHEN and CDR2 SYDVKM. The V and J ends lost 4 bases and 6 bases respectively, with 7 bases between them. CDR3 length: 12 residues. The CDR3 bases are TGTGCCAGCAGTTCCAGGGGCAATGAGCAGTTCTTC. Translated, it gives CASSSRGNEQFF. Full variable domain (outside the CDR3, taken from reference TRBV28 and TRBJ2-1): DVKVTQSSRYLVKRTGEKVFLECVQDMDHENMFWYRQDPGLGLRLIYFSYDVKMKEKGDIPEGYSVSREKKERFSLILESASTNQTSMYLCASSSRGNEQFFGPGTRLTVL.

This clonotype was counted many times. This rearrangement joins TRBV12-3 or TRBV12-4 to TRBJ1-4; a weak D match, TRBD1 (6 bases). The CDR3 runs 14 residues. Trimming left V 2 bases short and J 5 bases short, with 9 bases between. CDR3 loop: CASSLWGRNEKLFF. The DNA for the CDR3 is TGTGCCAGCAGTTTATGGGGGCGGAATGAAAAACTGTTTTTT.

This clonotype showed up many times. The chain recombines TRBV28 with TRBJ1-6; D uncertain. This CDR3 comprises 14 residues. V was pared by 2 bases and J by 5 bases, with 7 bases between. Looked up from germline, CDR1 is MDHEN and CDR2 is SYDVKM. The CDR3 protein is CASSLGVDNSPLHF. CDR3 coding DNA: TGTGCCAGCAGTTTAGGGGTGGATAATTCACCCCTCCACTTT.

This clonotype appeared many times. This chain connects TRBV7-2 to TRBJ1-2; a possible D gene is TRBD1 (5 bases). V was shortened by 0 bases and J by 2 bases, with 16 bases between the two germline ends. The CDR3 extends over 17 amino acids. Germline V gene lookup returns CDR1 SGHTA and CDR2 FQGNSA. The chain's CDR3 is CASSLAFESGSNYGYTF. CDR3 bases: TGTGCCAGCAGCTTAGCCTTTGAGTCAGGGTCCAACTATGGCTACACCTTC. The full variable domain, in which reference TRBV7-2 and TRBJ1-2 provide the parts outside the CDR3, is GAGVSQSPSNKVTEKGKDVELRCDPISGHTALYWYRQSLGQGLEFLIYFQGNSAPDKSGLPSDRFSAERTGGSVSTLTIQRTQQEDSAVYLCASSLAFESGSNYGYTFGSGTRLTVV.

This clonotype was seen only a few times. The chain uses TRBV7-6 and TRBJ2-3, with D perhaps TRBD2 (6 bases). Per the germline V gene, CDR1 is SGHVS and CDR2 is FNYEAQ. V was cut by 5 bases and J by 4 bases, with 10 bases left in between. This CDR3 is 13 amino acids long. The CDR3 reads CASSPGGADTQYF. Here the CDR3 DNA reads TGTGCCAGCAGCCCCGGAGGGGCAGATACGCAGTATTTT.

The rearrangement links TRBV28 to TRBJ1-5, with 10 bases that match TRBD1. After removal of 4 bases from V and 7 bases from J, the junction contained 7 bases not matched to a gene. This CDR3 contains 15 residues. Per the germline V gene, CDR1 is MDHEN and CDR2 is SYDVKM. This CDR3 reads CASSSTGGIGQPQHF. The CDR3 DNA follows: TGTGCCAGCAGTTCGACAGGGGGCATTGGCCAGCCCCAGCATTTT.

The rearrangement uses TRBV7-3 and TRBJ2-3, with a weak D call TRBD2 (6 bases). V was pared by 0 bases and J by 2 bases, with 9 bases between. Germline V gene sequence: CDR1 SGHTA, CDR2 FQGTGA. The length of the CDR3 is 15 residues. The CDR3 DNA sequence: TGTGCCAGCAGCTTAACGCGGGGATCCACAGATACGCAGTATTTT. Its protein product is CASSLTRGSTDTQYF. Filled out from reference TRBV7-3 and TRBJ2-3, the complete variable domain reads GAGVSQTPSNKVTEKGKYVELRCDPISGHTALYWYRQSLGQGPEFLIYFQGTGAADDSGLPNDRFFAVRPEGSVSTLKIQRTERGDSAVYLCASSLTRGSTDTQYFGPGTRLTVL.

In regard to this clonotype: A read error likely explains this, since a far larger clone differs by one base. The CDR3 DNA is TGTGGCAGCAGTGAAGCTTCGGGATCCGGGTACAATCAGCCCCAGCATTTT. Its protein product is CGSSEASGSGYNQPQHF. The genes are TRBV6-2 or TRBV6-3 and TRBJ1-5; D ambiguous. Germline CDR1 and CDR2: MNHEY and SVGEGT. This CDR3 has 17 residues.

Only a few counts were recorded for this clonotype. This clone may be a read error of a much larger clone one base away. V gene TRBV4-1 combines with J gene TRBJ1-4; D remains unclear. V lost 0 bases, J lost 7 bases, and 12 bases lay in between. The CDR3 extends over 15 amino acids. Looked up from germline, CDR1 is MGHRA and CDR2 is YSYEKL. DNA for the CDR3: TGCGCCAGCAGCCAAGAGGAGCCTAAGACTGAAAAACTGTTTTTT. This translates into CASSQEEPKTEKLFF.

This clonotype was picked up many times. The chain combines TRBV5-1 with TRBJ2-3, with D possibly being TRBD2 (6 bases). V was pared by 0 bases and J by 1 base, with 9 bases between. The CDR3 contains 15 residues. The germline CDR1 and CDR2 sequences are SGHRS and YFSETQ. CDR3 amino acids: CASSLVGGRTDTQYF. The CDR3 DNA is TGCGCCAGCAGCTTGGTGGGGGGACGCACAGATACGCAGTATTTT.

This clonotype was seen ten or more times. The CDR3 loop is CASSIDGRGWDGYTF. The CDR3 nucleotides read TGTGCCAGTAGTATAGATGGCAGGGGATGGGATGGCTACACCTTC. The chain employs TRBV19 and TRBJ1-2, with D maybe TRBD1 (6 bases). V shed 0 bases and J shed 6 bases, with 14 bases lying between them. The CDR3 spans 15 residues. Germline V lookup: CDR1 LNHDA, CDR2 SQIVND (reference sequence).

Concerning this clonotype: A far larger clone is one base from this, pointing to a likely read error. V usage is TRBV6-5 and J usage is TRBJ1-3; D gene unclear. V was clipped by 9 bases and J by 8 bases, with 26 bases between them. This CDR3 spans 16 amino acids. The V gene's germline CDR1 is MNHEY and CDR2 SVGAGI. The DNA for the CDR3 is TGTGCCAGGTTTGAAGCCCACAGCGGGGTTAGTCACACCATATATTTT. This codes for CARFEAHSGVSHTIYF.

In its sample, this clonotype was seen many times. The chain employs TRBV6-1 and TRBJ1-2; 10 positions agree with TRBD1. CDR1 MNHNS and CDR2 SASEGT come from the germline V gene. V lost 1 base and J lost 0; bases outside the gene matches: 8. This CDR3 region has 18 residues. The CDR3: CASSEVRDRGRSNYGYTF. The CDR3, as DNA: TGTGCCAGCAGTGAAGTTCGAGACAGGGGGCGTTCTAACTATGGCTACACCTTC.

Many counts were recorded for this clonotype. CDR3 coding DNA: TGTGCCAGCAGCCCCCGGACCCGGGGAGGAGGCTACACCTTC. This gives the protein CASSPRTRGGGYTF. V and J are TRBV6-1 and TRBJ1-2; D call uncertain. The germline gives CDR1 MNHNS, CDR2 SASEGT. V lost 6 bases and J 8 bases, leaving 19 bases between the germline ends. This CDR3 has 14 amino acids.